This is a list of T cell receptor beta chains from one sample in a study of kidney transplant recipient with SARS-CoV-2 infection. MiXCR, applied by TCRdb to the reads, yields one record per CDR3 protein. The profile shows fewer than 250,000 distinct CDR3 sequences, around 28% of them singletons. Sequences were derived from a blood sample, sampled at baseline and on day 111 from a kidney transplant recipient. These receptors were collected from a male patient younger than 45 who had COVID-19 and was a kidney transplant recipient. These T cells may partly come from the graft donor. CDR3s include the opening cysteine and the closing phenylalanine or tryptophan. The order of the fields is clone size, V gene, J gene, D gene, CDR3 DNA, CDR3 protein. The D gene is left open where the match is weak. Size is stated for part of the rows, as once, few or many counts, or as a class when the clone is expanded.

clone_size: many; v_call: TRBV5-4; j_call: TRBJ1-2; d_call: .; cdr3_nt: TGTGCCAGCTATGCTGCCGTACCAGGAAAGACCTATGGCTACACCTTC; cdr3_aa: CASYAAVPGKTYGYTF
clone_size: many; v_call: TRBV24-1; j_call: TRBJ1-2; d_call: .; cdr3_nt: TGTGCCACCAGTAACTGGTATAGTACCAGAAAGACCTATGGCTACACCTTC; cdr3_aa: CATSNWYSTRKTYGYTF
clone_size: .; v_call: TRBV5-1; j_call: TRBJ2-3; d_call: .; cdr3_nt: TGCGCCAGCAGCTTGGTTGCGAGCACAGATACGCAGTATTTT; cdr3_aa: CASSLVASTDTQYF
clone_size: many; v_call: TRBV24-1; j_call: TRBJ1-2; d_call: .; cdr3_nt: TGTGCCACCAGTACGCAAGTTAGTACCAGAAAGACCTATGGCTACACCTTC; cdr3_aa: CATSTQVSTRKTYGYTF
clone_size: many; v_call: TRBV7-6; j_call: TRBJ1-3; d_call: TRBD1; cdr3_nt: TGTGCCAGCAGCCTAGAGACAGGGGAGTTTGGAAACACCATATATTTT; cdr3_aa: CASSLETGEFGNTIYF
clone_size: many; v_call: TRBV11-3; j_call: TRBJ1-2; d_call: .; cdr3_nt: TGTGCCAGCAGCCTATCTGACGATCTCGGAAAGACCTATGGCTACACCTTC; cdr3_aa: CASSLSDDLGKTYGYTF
clone_size: .; v_call: TRBV20-1; j_call: TRBJ2-7; d_call: .; cdr3_nt: TGCAGTGCTACCCTAGCGAGAGAATACGAGCAGTACTTC; cdr3_aa: CSATLAREYEQYF
clone_size: many; v_call: TRBV4-1; j_call: TRBJ2-7; d_call: .; cdr3_nt: TGCGCCAGCAGCCAAGGTCAGGGGGCGGGAGCTCGCGACGAGCAGTACTTC; cdr3_aa: CASSQGQGAGARDEQYF
clone_size: many; v_call: TRBV11-2; j_call: TRBJ1-2; d_call: .; cdr3_nt: TGTGCCAGCAGCTTCCATTCAACAAGCAGAAAGACCTATGGCTACACCTTC; cdr3_aa: CASSFHSTSRKTYGYTF
clone_size: many; v_call: TRBV5-1; j_call: TRBJ2-5; d_call: .; cdr3_nt: TGCGCCAGCAGCGGTCAGATATTCCAAGAGACCCAGTACTTC; cdr3_aa: CASSGQIFQETQYF
clone_size: many; v_call: TRBV10-2; j_call: TRBJ1-2; d_call: .; cdr3_nt: TGCGCCAGCAGTCTGCAGTACACTTCTAGAAAGACCTATGGCTACACCTTC; cdr3_aa: CASSLQYTSRKTYGYTF
clone_size: .; v_call: TRBV19; j_call: TRBJ1-2; d_call: .; cdr3_nt: TGTGCCAGTAGTATAGAGGTAACAGGGATCGATGGCTACACCTTC; cdr3_aa: CASSIEVTGIDGYTF
clone_size: .; v_call: TRBV30; j_call: TRBJ1-2; d_call: .; cdr3_nt: TGTGCCTGGCGTGATAGGCGTTATAGAAAGACCTATGGCTACACCTTC; cdr3_aa: CAWRDRRYRKTYGYTF
clone_size: many; v_call: TRBV12-2; j_call: TRBJ1-2; d_call: .; cdr3_nt: TGTGCAAGTCGCCCTGATTGGACTCCACGAAAGACCTATGGCTACACCTTC; cdr3_aa: CASRPDWTPRKTYGYTF
clone_size: many; v_call: TRBV7-9; j_call: TRBJ1-1; d_call: .; cdr3_nt: TGTGCCAGCAGCCACGACGGGTGGCCTGAAGCTTTCTTT; cdr3_aa: CASSHDGWPEAFF
clone_size: many; v_call: TRBV19; j_call: TRBJ2-1; d_call: .; cdr3_nt: TGTGCCAGTATTGGGGGGCTAGCAGACAATGAGCAGTTCTTC; cdr3_aa: CASIGGLADNEQFF
clone_size: many; v_call: TRBV5-4; j_call: TRBJ2-1; d_call: TRBD2; cdr3_nt: TGTGCCAGCAGCTGGGGGGGACTAGCGGCAGGAGGGGCTTACAATGAGCAGTTCTTC; cdr3_aa: CASSWGGLAAGGAYNEQFF
clone_size: many; v_call: TRBV3-1; j_call: TRBJ1-5; d_call: .; cdr3_nt: TGTGCCAGCAGCCAAGGCCAAGCGAGGGCGGGTCAGCCCCAGCATTTT; cdr3_aa: CASSQGQARAGQPQHF
clone_size: many; v_call: TRBV12-2; j_call: TRBJ1-2; d_call: .; cdr3_nt: TGTGCAAGTCGTTGCCCGACAGGGACGGGCTACACCTTC; cdr3_aa: CASRCPTGTGYTF
clone_size: many; v_call: TRBV5-1; j_call: TRBJ1-2; d_call: .; cdr3_nt: TGCGCCAGCTGCCGGTTATCGGTTCGAAAGACCTATGGCTACACCTTC; cdr3_aa: CASCRLSVRKTYGYTF
clone_size: .; v_call: TRBV5-4; j_call: TRBJ2-4; d_call: .; cdr3_nt: TGTGCCAGCAGCTCGATACCTCTCCCGGGACTCCAAAACATTCAGTACTTC; cdr3_aa: CASSSIPLPGLQNIQYF
clone_size: many; v_call: TRBV19; j_call: TRBJ1-5; d_call: .; cdr3_nt: TGTGCCAGTAGTATAGGGCACAATCAGCCCCAGCATTTT; cdr3_aa: CASSIGHNQPQHF
clone_size: .; v_call: TRBV28; j_call: TRBJ1-2; d_call: .; cdr3_nt: TGTGCCAGCAGTAACTGCAATCCTCGACGAAAGACCTATGGCTACACCTTC; cdr3_aa: CASSNCNPRRKTYGYTF
clone_size: many; v_call: TRBV10-2; j_call: TRBJ2-7; d_call: TRBD2; cdr3_nt: TGCGCCAGCAGACTCGGGACTAGCGGAGAGCAGTACTTC; cdr3_aa: CASRLGTSGEQYF
clone_size: many; v_call: TRBV5-1; j_call: TRBJ2-1; d_call: TRBD2; cdr3_nt: TGCGCCAGCAGCCCGGGACTAGCGGGAGGGCGGCAGTTCTTC; cdr3_aa: CASSPGLAGGRQFF
clone_size: many; v_call: TRBV5-1; j_call: TRBJ2-2; d_call: .; cdr3_nt: TGCGCCAGCAGCTTGTTTGGGCAGGGAAACACCGGGGAGCTGTTTTTT; cdr3_aa: CASSLFGQGNTGELFF
clone_size: many; v_call: TRBV6-2/TRBV6-3; j_call: TRBJ2-1; d_call: TRBD2; cdr3_nt: TGTGCCAGCAGTTATGGACTAGCGGGGGGCCTTACCAATGAGCAGTTCTTC; cdr3_aa: CASSYGLAGGLTNEQFF
clone_size: many; v_call: TRBV29-1; j_call: TRBJ2-7; d_call: TRBD2; cdr3_nt: TGCAGCGTTGTCGCGGGAGGGCCCTCCCGCTCGGGGGAGCAGTACTTC; cdr3_aa: CSVVAGGPSRSGEQYF
clone_size: .; v_call: TRBV4-1; j_call: TRBJ2-5; d_call: .; cdr3_nt: TGCGCCAGCAGCCAAGTATGGGAGACCCAGTACTTC; cdr3_aa: CASSQVWETQYF
clone_size: many; v_call: TRBV11-2; j_call: TRBJ2-1; d_call: .; cdr3_nt: TGTGCCAGCAGCTCCTCGACAGAGGGAAATGAGCAGTTCTTC; cdr3_aa: CASSSSTEGNEQFF
clone_size: many; v_call: TRBV20-1; j_call: TRBJ1-2; d_call: TRBD1; cdr3_nt: TGCAGTGCTAGAGTCCAGGGGGACTATGGCTACACCTTC; cdr3_aa: CSARVQGDYGYTF
clone_size: many; v_call: TRBV19; j_call: TRBJ1-2; d_call: .; cdr3_nt: TGTGCCAGTAGTGTTTTCATGACAAATCGAAAGACCTATGGCTACACCTTC; cdr3_aa: CASSVFMTNRKTYGYTF
clone_size: many; v_call: TRBV6-5; j_call: TRBJ1-5; d_call: .; cdr3_nt: TGTGCCAGCAAGGCAGGGGCCGCCAATCAGCCCCAGCATTTT; cdr3_aa: CASKAGAANQPQHF
clone_size: many; v_call: TRBV5-1; j_call: TRBJ2-2; d_call: .; cdr3_nt: TGCGCCAGCAGCTTGGCTGGCCCCCGCGGGAACACCGGGGAGCTGTTTTTT; cdr3_aa: CASSLAGPRGNTGELFF
clone_size: many; v_call: TRBV4-3; j_call: TRBJ1-2; d_call: .; cdr3_nt: TGCGCCAGCAGCTACAGTACAGGACGTCGAAAGACCTATGGCTACACCTTC; cdr3_aa: CASSYSTGRRKTYGYTF
clone_size: many; v_call: TRBV14; j_call: TRBJ2-7; d_call: .; cdr3_nt: TGTGCCAGCAGCCAAGTTCGGGGTTACGAGCAGTACTTC; cdr3_aa: CASSQVRGYEQYF
clone_size: .; v_call: TRBV7-4; j_call: TRBJ1-2; d_call: .; cdr3_nt: TGTGCCAGCAGCTCTGCACTTTCAGCTCGAAAGACCTATGGCTACACCTTC; cdr3_aa: CASSSALSARKTYGYTF
clone_size: many; v_call: TRBV10-2; j_call: TRBJ2-1; d_call: .; cdr3_nt: TGCGCCAGCACCGAGACTAGGGGGTTTTCCGATGAGCAGTTCTTC; cdr3_aa: CASTETRGFSDEQFF
clone_size: many; v_call: TRBV12-2; j_call: TRBJ1-2; d_call: .; cdr3_nt: TGTGCAAGTCGCGTCCGCTCGACTCCACGAAAGACCTATGGCTACACCTTC; cdr3_aa: CASRVRSTPRKTYGYTF
clone_size: .; v_call: TRBV25-1; j_call: TRBJ1-2; d_call: .; cdr3_nt: TGTGCCAGCAGTCGACTCTCAGAACTGGGAAAGACCTATGGCTACACCTTC; cdr3_aa: CASSRLSELGKTYGYTF
clone_size: many; v_call: TRBV30; j_call: TRBJ1-6; d_call: .; cdr3_nt: TGTGCCTGGAGACCACAACTCGGGGGGTATTCACCCCTCCACTTT; cdr3_aa: CAWRPQLGGYSPLHF